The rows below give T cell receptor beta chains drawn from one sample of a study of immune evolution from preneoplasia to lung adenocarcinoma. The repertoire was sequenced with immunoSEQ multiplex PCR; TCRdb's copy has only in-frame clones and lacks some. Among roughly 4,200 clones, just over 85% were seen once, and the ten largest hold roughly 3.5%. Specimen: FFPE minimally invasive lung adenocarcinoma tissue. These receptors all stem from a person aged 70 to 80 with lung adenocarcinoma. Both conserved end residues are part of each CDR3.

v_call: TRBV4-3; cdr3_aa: CASSPVTGEGSYEQYF
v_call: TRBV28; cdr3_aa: CASSLWSVNTEAFF
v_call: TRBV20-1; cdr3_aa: CSAREDRTQYF
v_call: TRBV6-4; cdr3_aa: CASSEGTSGGNEQFF
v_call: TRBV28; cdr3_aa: CASSPTSGSPKQYF
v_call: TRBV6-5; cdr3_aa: CASSYATSRAGNTIYF
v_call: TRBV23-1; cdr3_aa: CASSLIVGQENTEAFF
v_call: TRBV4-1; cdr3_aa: CASSQGRGGRYNEQFF
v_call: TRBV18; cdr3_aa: CASSPSVAGAVETGTQYF
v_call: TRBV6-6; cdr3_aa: CASSYWQETQYF
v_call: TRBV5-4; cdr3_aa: CASTRGTFNYGYTF
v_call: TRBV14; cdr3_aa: CASSPLSTHGQYF
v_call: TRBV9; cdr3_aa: CASSVDPAGTGYGYTF
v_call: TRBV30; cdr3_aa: CAWSRQTYGYTF
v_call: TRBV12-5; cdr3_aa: CASGSTRNTEAFF
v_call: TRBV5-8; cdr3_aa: CASRPTGPRYNEQFF
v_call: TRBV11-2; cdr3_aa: CASSRGLNEQYF
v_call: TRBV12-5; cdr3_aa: CASGIGQGDQPQHF
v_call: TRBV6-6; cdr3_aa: CASRDSGANVLTF
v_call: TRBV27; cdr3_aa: CASSSRRRGLITSNYGYTF
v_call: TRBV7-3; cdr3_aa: CASSFTSGGIGEQYF
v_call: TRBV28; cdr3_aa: CASRVTGGGNQPQHF
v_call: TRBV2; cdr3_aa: CASSEANYGYTF
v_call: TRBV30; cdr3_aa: CAWSTQGGYGYTF
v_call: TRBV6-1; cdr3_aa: CASSAGPYNSPLHF
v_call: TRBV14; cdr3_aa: CASSQGRGGTKNIQYF
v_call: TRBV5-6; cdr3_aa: CASSPRGPSSEAEAFF
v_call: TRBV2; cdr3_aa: CASVREVIGAEAFF
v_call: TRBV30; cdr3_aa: CACSSTSGVRGLYSNYGYTF
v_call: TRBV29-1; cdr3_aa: CSVEGTGLANTEAFF
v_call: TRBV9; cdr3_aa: CASSVEGQGLTQYF